The 31 T cell receptor beta chains given below trace back to one sample, sequenced in a study of blood T cell repertoires in COVID-19. Some clones are missing from TCRdb's copy, which holds only in-frame ones; the method was immunoSEQ multiplex PCR. The data contain 270,000 or so clones, approximately 77% of them seen just once; the ten biggest clones take up 2.5% to 3.5%. The sample was peripheral blood. Source of these receptors: a woman aged 18-29 years with acute or convalescent COVID-19.

Here the CDR3 reads CAWLPPFSGNTIYF. DNA for the CDR3: TGTGCCTGGCTACCCCCATTCTCTGGAAACACCATATATTTT. The chain uses TRBV30 and TRBJ1-3; D remains ambiguous. This CDR3 has 14 amino acids. Germline CDR1 GTSNPN, CDR2 SVGIG (reference sequence). V lost 5 bases, J lost 0 bases, and 11 bases lay in between.

About this clone itself: The junction departs from germline at one end; a sequencing error may be responsible. The rearrangement links TRBV7-7 to TRBJ2-1; 8 bases line up with TRBD1. Germline values: CDR1 SSHAT, CDR2 FNYEAQ (reference sequence). The CDR3 is 15 residues long. The CDR3 DNA reads TGTGCTAGCAGCTTAGACAGGGGTACCTACAATGAGCAGTTCTTC. This encodes CASSLDRGTYNEQFF.

The V and J genes are TRBV14 and TRBJ1-5; D uncertain. V was clipped by 2 bases and J by 4 bases, with 15 bases between them. The CDR3 is 16 amino acids. CDR1 is SGHDN and CDR2 is FVKESK in the germline V gene. As DNA, the CDR3 is TGTGCCAGCAGCCAATACAAGACCGTAGCTAATCAGCCCCAGCATTTT. Translating it yields CASSQYKTVANQPQHF. Based on the CDR3 plus reference TRBV14 and TRBJ1-5, the full variable domain is EAGVTQFPSHSVIEKGQTVTLRCDPISGHDNLYWYRRVMGKEIKFLLHFVKESKQDESGMPNNRFLAERTGGTYSTLKVQPAELEDSGVYFCASSQYKTVANQPQHFGDGTRLSIL.

The chain employs TRBV19 and TRBJ2-1; 8 positions match TRBD2. Germline V gives CDR1 LNHDA, CDR2 SQIVND (reference sequence). V shed 6 bases, J shed 11 bases, and the junction held 6 bases outside the gene matches. This CDR3 spans 12 amino acids. The CDR3 sequence is CASRNSGTKQFF. CDR3 DNA: TGTGCCAGTAGAAATAGCGGGACCAAGCAGTTCTTC.

The rearrangement links TRBV19 to TRBJ2-2, with D uncertain. Looked up from germline, CDR1 is LNHDA and CDR2 is SQIVND (reference sequence). V dropped 3 bases and J dropped 0 bases, with 5 bases sitting between them. The CDR3 covers 14 residues. The CDR3 loop is CASSIFTNTGELFF. As DNA, the CDR3 is TGTGCCAGTAGTATTTTCACGAACACCGGGGAGCTGTTTTTT. The full variable domain, rest sourced from reference TRBV19 and TRBJ2-2, is DGGITQSPKYLFRKEGQNVTLSCEQNLNHDAMYWYRQDPGQGLRLIYYSQIVNDFQKGDIAEGYSVSREKKESFPLTVTSAQKNPTAFYLCASSIFTNTGELFFGEGSRLTVL.

The gene calls are TRBV18 and TRBJ2-5; 8 bases match TRBD1. V trimming: 5 bases; J trimming: 3 bases; junction bases outside the gene matches: 5. The CDR3 contains 14 residues. The germline CDR1 and CDR2 sequences are KGHSH and LQKENI. The CDR3 spells CASSSLTGEETQYF. The CDR3 coding sequence is TGTGCCAGCTCATCGCTGACAGGGGAAGAGACCCAGTACTTC.

The gene calls are TRBV19 and TRBJ2-1; 10 positions match TRBD2. Trimming at V came to 6 bases and at J to 8 bases, leaving 10 bases not matched to a gene. Germline V gene lookup returns CDR1 LNHDA and CDR2 SQIVND (reference sequence). The CDR3 spans 15 residues. This CDR3 reads CASSRGEREGDEQFF. The CDR3 nucleotides read TGTGCCAGTAGCCGGGGGGAGCGGGAGGGGGATGAGCAGTTCTTC.

The J gene is TRBJ1-2, the V gene TRBV4-3; D gene uncertain. Germline V gives CDR1 LGHNA, CDR2 YSLEER. V lost 0 bases to trimming and J lost 5 bases, with 16 bases between them. The CDR3 has 16 residues. The CDR3 sequence is CASSQDVEGIPYGYTF. DNA of the CDR3: TGCGCCAGCAGCCAAGATGTAGAGGGAATTCCGTATGGCTACACCTTC.

V usage is TRBV7-2 and J usage is TRBJ2-5, with 11 bases matching TRBD2. The CDR3 contains 16 residues. Germline V CDR1 and CDR2: SGHTA, FQGNSA. The ends lost 4 bases at V and 5 bases at J; junction bases unmatched: 9. DNA of the CDR3: TGTGCCAGCAGCTCAGAAACTAGCGGGAGTGTGGAGACCCAGTACTTC. Protein: CASSSETSGSVETQYF. Complete variable domain (other parts from reference TRBV7-2 and TRBJ2-5): GAGVSQSPSNKVTEKGKDVELRCDPISGHTALYWYRQSLGQGLEFLIYFQGNSAPDKSGLPSDRFSAERTGGSVSTLTIQRTQQEDSAVYLCASSSETSGSVETQYFGPGTRLLVL.

This chain joins TRBV18 and TRBJ2-2; possible D gene TRBD2, 6 bases. V was trimmed by 4 bases and J by 5 bases, leaving 14 bases between them. Germline-derived CDR1 and CDR2 are KGHSH and LQKENI. The CDR3 totals 15 residues. The CDR3 sequence is CASSHGTRLTGELFF. CDR3 in DNA: TGTGCCAGCTCACACGGGACTCGGCTTACCGGGGAGCTGTTTTTT.

This clone has just one count. This chain uses TRBV7-9 with TRBJ2-2, with D perhaps TRBD1 (5 bases). Trimming took 5 bases from V and 4 from J, leaving 14 bases between them. CDR1 and CDR2 from the germline V gene are SEHNR and FQNEAQ (reference sequence). The CDR3 covers 15 residues. The CDR3 reads CASSLTGTSTGELFF. CDR3 sequence (DNA): TGTGCCAGCAGCCTAACAGGAACTTCCACCGGGGAGCTGTTTTTT. The whole variable domain, remainder taken from reference TRBV7-9 and TRBJ2-2, is DTGVSQNPRHKITKRGQNVTFRCDPISEHNRLYWYRQTLGQGPEFLTYFQNEAQLEKSRLLSDRFSAERPKGSFSTLEIQRTEQGDSAMYLCASSLTGTSTGELFFGEGSRLTVL.

The chain joins TRBV10-2 to TRBJ2-3; 9 positions match TRBD2. The CDR3 runs 15 residues. Germline CDR1 WSHSY, CDR2 SAAADI. The V and J ends lost 7 bases and 2 bases, in that order; junction bases with no gene match: 7. The chain's CDR3 is CASIPRTSDTDTQYF. The CDR3 bases are TGCGCCAGCATTCCCAGGACTAGCGACACAGATACGCAGTATTTT.

The DNA for the CDR3 is TGTGCCAGCAGCCCGTCGGCAGGGGTAGCCCCTTACCAAGAGACCCAGTACTTC. Amino acid sequence: CASSPSAGVAPYQETQYF. V gene TRBV6-2 or TRBV6-3 combines with J gene TRBJ2-5; tentatively, D is TRBD1 (6 bases). This CDR3 is 18 amino acids long. CDR1 MNHEY and CDR2 SVGEGT come from the germline V gene. The germline V and J ends were trimmed by 6 bases and 0 bases, with 23 bases remaining between them.

The V and J genes are TRBV7-2 and TRBJ2-7; maybe TRBD2 (5 bases). The germline V gene has CDR1 SGHTA and CDR2 FQGNSA. The CDR3 is 15 residues long. V gave up 4 bases and J gave up 5 bases, with 18 bases separating them. CDR3: CASSSLASRSHEQYF. The CDR3 DNA is TGTGCCAGCAGCTCATTGGCTAGCAGGAGCCACGAGCAGTACTTC.

The chain couples TRBV3-1 (or the pseudogene TRBV3-2) to TRBJ2-3, with D maybe TRBD2 (5 bases). CDR1 LGHDT and CDR2 YNNKEL come from the germline V gene (reference sequence). This CDR3 has 15 residues. Trimming left V 3 bases short and J 2 bases short, with 12 bases between. CDR3 nucleotides: TGTGCCAGCAGCCACGAGCGGACCCACACAGATACGCAGTATTTT. It yields the protein CASSHERTHTDTQYF.

The chain uses TRBV7-2 and TRBJ2-5; 8 nucleotides agree with TRBD1. Germline lookup yields CDR1 SGHTA and CDR2 FQGNSA. The CDR3 is 15 amino acids. The trim removed 7 bases at V and 5 bases at J, leaving 12 bases unmatched. CDR3 sequence (DNA): TGTGCCAGCAAGGGGACGGCAGGGGGCAGGGAGACCCAGTACTTC. Protein: CASKGTAGGRETQYF. Using reference TRBV7-2 and TRBJ2-5 for the parts outside the CDR3, the full variable domain is GAGVSQSPSNKVTEKGKDVELRCDPISGHTALYWYRQSLGQGLEFLIYFQGNSAPDKSGLPSDRFSAERTGGSVSTLTIQRTQQEDSAVYLCASKGTAGGRETQYFGPGTRLLVL.

This rearrangement joins TRBV28 to TRBJ2-7; a possible D gene is TRBD1 (6 bases). From germline, CDR1 is MDHEN and CDR2 SYDVKM. Trimming shortened V by 3 bases and J by 2 bases, and 11 bases separated the two germline ends. The CDR3 runs to 14 residues. CDR3 amino acids: CASSFRTVTYEQYF. CDR3 DNA: TGTGCCAGCAGTTTCCGGACAGTAACCTACGAGCAGTACTTC.

This rearrangement joins TRBV30 to TRBJ1-5, with D unclear. This CDR3 has 14 amino acids. Trimming removed 3 bases from V and 1 base from J, with 10 bases in between. The germline CDR1 and CDR2 sequences are GTSNPN and SVGIG (reference sequence). The CDR3 sequence: CAWRGLGSNQPQHF. CDR3 sequence (DNA): TGTGCCTGGAGGGGCCTTGGAAGCAATCAGCCCCAGCATTTT.

CDR3 in DNA: TGTGCCAGCAGTTCCCGGGGTTACAAGTCCTACGAGCAGTACTTC. Translated: CASSSRGYKSYEQYF. The chain couples TRBV6-2 or TRBV6-3 to TRBJ2-7, with D possibly being TRBD2 (5 bases). CDR3 length equals 15 residues. V was clipped by 4 bases and J by 1 base, with 14 bases between them. CDR1 MNHEY and CDR2 SVGEGT come from the germline V gene.

V and J are TRBV7-9 and TRBJ1-5; the D gene is possibly TRBD1 (6 bases). The V end was cut by 6 bases, the J end by 2 bases, with 23 bases between. The CDR3 has 18 amino acids. The V gene's germline CDR1 is SEHNR and CDR2 FQNEAQ (reference sequence). DNA of the CDR3: TGTGCCAGCAGTCGAACCGGAGGGGGGGCGGATGGCAATCAGCCCCAGCATTTT. Protein: CASSRTGGGADGNQPQHF.

This clone was counted once. The rearrangement links TRBV6-5 to TRBJ2-5; 7 nucleotides align to TRBD1. The CDR3 extends over 13 amino acids. Losses at the gene ends were 6 bases for V and 3 bases for J; bases not matched to a gene: 4. Germline V gene data show CDR1 as MNHEY and CDR2 as SVGAGI. The chain's CDR3 is CASRTGIEETQYF. The DNA of the CDR3 is TGTGCCAGCAGGACAGGGATAGAAGAGACCCAGTACTTC.

The sample holds one count of this clone. The same CDR3 can be traced to other DNA sequences in this sample. The chain joins TRBV2 to TRBJ2-2; 7 bases are a match to TRBD2. CDR3 length: 15 residues. CDR1 is SNHLY and CDR2 is FYNNEI in the germline V gene. The junction had 8 bases not matched to a gene; V was cut back by 10 bases and J by 0 bases. Written as DNA, the CDR3 is TGTGCCACACGGGGCCGGGGGGCGAACACCGGGGAGCTGTTTTTT. Its translation: CATRGRGANTGELFF. Variable domain in full (rest from reference TRBV2 and TRBJ2-2): EPEVTQTPSHQVTQMGQEVILRCVPISNHLYFYWYRQILGQKVEFLVSFYNNEISEKSEIFDDQFSVERPDGSNFTLKIRSTKLEDSAMYFCATRGRGANTGELFFGEGSRLTVL.

V usage is TRBV19 and J usage is TRBJ2-4; 14 bases line up with TRBD2. The J segment lost 14 bases and the V segment lost 1 base, leaving 7 bases of the junction unmatched. This CDR3 spans 15 amino acids. The germline CDR1 and CDR2 sequences are LNHDA and SQIVND (reference sequence). CDR3 nucleotides: TGTGCCAGTAGTATAGGAGCCCCGGGACTAGCGGGAGAGTACTTC. Its protein product is CASSIGAPGLAGEYF.

This chain connects TRBV24-1 to TRBJ2-1, with 8 bases aligning to TRBD1. The junction had 2 bases not matched to a gene; V was cut back by 2 bases and J by 0 bases. Per the germline V gene, CDR1 is KGHDR and CDR2 is SFDVKD. The CDR3 spans 16 residues. In DNA, the CDR3 is TGTGCCACCAGTGATTGGGACAGGAGCTCCTACAATGAGCAGTTCTTC. Translated: CATSDWDRSSYNEQFF.

V is TRBV18 and J is TRBJ2-3; the D is unclear. Deletions cut 3 bases from V and 6 bases from J, with 10 bases between. This CDR3 has 13 amino acids. Germline V gene data show CDR1 as KGHSH and CDR2 as LQKENI. As DNA, the CDR3 is TGTGCCAGCTCACCCAAAACTGCCGATACGCAGTATTTT. Its protein is CASSPKTADTQYF.

The chain has TRBV5-4 and TRBJ1-1; D is perhaps TRBD1 (5 bases). Looked up from germline, CDR1 is SGHNT and CDR2 is YYREEE (reference sequence). V lost 4 bases, J lost 3 bases, and 7 bases lay in between. This CDR3 has 12 amino acids. CDR3 bases: TGTGCCAGCAGCCTCAGGGACACTGAAGCTTTCTTT. Translation gives CASSLRDTEAFF.

This clone appeared once. The chain joins TRBV12-5 to TRBJ1-5; TRBD1 matches 7 bases. J lost 0 bases, V lost 3 bases, and 8 bases had no gene match. In germline, CDR1 is LGHNT, CDR2 FRNRAP. The CDR3 runs 17 residues. The CDR3 DNA follows: TGTGCTAGTGGTTTCGGGACAGAAAGAAATAGCAATCAGCCCCAGCATTTT. As protein: CASGFGTERNSNQPQHF.

The chain uses TRBV19 and TRBJ1-1; D might be TRBD1 (6 bases). Germline V gives CDR1 LNHDA, CDR2 SQIVND (reference sequence). V shed 6 bases and J shed 2 bases, with 10 bases lying between them. The CDR3 consists of 13 residues. Written as DNA, the CDR3 is TGTGCCAGTAGGTGGGGGCCTAACACTGAAGCTTTCTTT. Its translation: CASRWGPNTEAFF.

The V call is TRBV19, the J call TRBJ2-7, with D possibly TRBD1 on 6 matching bases. The CDR3 sequence is 14 residues long. Germline CDR1 is LNHDA and CDR2 is SQIVND (reference sequence). V was clipped by 4 bases and J by 5 bases, with 15 bases between them. CDR3: CASSRGWGLDEQYF. The CDR3 coding sequence is TGTGCCAGTAGTAGGGGCTGGGGGCTGGACGAGCAGTACTTC.

The chain joins TRBV4-3 to TRBJ2-5, with D perhaps TRBD1 (6 bases). This CDR3 is 14 amino acids long. Trimming pared 5 bases from V and 3 bases from J, leaving 13 bases between. Germline CDR1 LGHNA, CDR2 YSLEER. In DNA form, the CDR3 reads TGCGCCAGCAGCAGCTTCCAGGGGAAAGAGACCCAGTACTTC. It specifies CASSSFQGKETQYF.

This clone was seen repeatedly, ten times or more. This chain links TRBV19 with TRBJ2-2; weak D call: TRBD2 (6 bases). Germline V lookup: CDR1 LNHDA, CDR2 SQIVND (reference sequence). The CDR3 consists of 15 residues. Between the trimmed V and J ends, which lost 7 bases and 4 bases, there was a span of 16 bases. This CDR3 reads CASTAGSTSTGELFF. The DNA for the CDR3 is TGTGCCAGTACCGCGGGGAGCACGAGCACCGGGGAGCTGTTTTTT.